This TCR beta chain is from a study of low-dose radiotherapy and immunotherapy resistance in tumors. For the study at large: Members of Cohort 1 were treated with 0.5 Gy per fraction every 2 weeks. The prescribed total PTV dose was 6.5 Gy. Treatment of Cohort 2 consisted of 1 Gy per fraction every two weeks, amounting to 13 Gy over 26 weeks. One day before radiation and immunotherapy, intravenous cyclophosphamide 200 mg/m2 was administered, with this repeated every two weeks.

Time point denoted: before trial treatment. Trimming took 3 bases from V and 3 from J, leaving 12 bases between them. Per the germline V gene, CDR1 is KGHSH and CDR2 is LQKENI. The CDR3 sequence is 14 residues long. TRAV and TRBV primers primed cDNA for both TCRalpha and TCRbeta. TCRs were amplified for around 21 PCR cycles with a constant-region primer and V-primer adapter. Each CDR3 protein is one row after TCRdb ran MiXCR on the reads. The sample lists 35,000 to 50,000 distinct CDR3 sequences; around a third were seen once. Ten or more counts support this clonotype. The TCR was taken from a male donor with gallbladder cancer. The sample consisted of PBMCs, taken before treatment. The chain links TRBV18 to TRBJ2-7; D not resolved. The chain's CDR3 is CASSPVSGYYEQYF. CDR3 in DNA: TGTGCCAGCTCACCGGTTTCCGGTTACTACGAGCAGTACTTC.